Following are 10 T cell receptor beta chains from one sample sequenced in a study of vaccination effects on CD4 cells after COVID-19. Investigators separated out CD4+ T cells once around 11 days of culture had passed. BNT162b2 vaccine or mRNA-1273 vaccine was given to participants in two doses. Repertoires were generated with immunoSEQ multiplex PCR, while TCRdb's copy carries only in-frame clones and drops some. The top ten hold 9.5% to 10% of the sample, which has 35,000 to 55,000 clones, about three quarters seen once. For these TCRs, the target antigens are not known. Material: CD4+ T cells from PBMCs cultured without peptide, obtained after COVID-19 vaccination. The receptors originated from a human donor who received a COVID-19 vaccine.

V gene TRBV27 combines with J gene TRBJ2-7; 11 bases agree with TRBD2. The CDR3 is 14 residues long. CDR1 and CDR2 (germline): MNHEY, SMNVEV (reference sequence). The V gene end was trimmed by 6 bases and the J gene end by 4 bases; junction bases not matched to a gene: 5. The CDR3 here is CASRLAGGAYEQYF. The DNA of the CDR3 is TGTGCCAGCAGGTTAGCGGGGGGGGCATACGAGCAGTACTTC.

J is TRBJ2-5 and V is TRBV10-2; 11 bases are shared with TRBD2. This CDR3 is built from 14 residues. The germline V gene has CDR1 WSHSY and CDR2 SAAADI. V trimming: 6 bases; J trimming: 5 bases; junction bases outside the gene matches: 5. The CDR3 protein is CASRLLAGEETQYF. The DNA of the CDR3 is TGCGCCAGCAGACTACTAGCGGGAGAGGAGACCCAGTACTTC.

J is TRBJ2-7 and V is TRBV2, with TRBD2 matching over 9 bases. Unmatched junction bases numbered 8, after V lost 6 bases and J lost 8 bases. From germline, CDR1 is SNHLY and CDR2 FYNNEI. CDR3 length equals 13 residues. This chain's CDR3 is CASRSSGSSQQYF. The CDR3 bases are TGTGCCAGCAGGAGTAGCGGGAGTTCGCAGCAGTACTTC.

This clone was recorded many times. The chain is built from TRBV3-1 (or the pseudogene TRBV3-2) and TRBJ1-3; no firm D call. The germline CDR1 and CDR2 sequences are LGHDT and YNNKEL (reference sequence). This CDR3 spans 15 amino acids. Trimming shortened V by 5 bases and J by 0 bases, and 11 bases separated the two germline ends. Here the CDR3 DNA reads TGTGCCAGCAGCAATACGGGGAACTCTGGAAACACCATATATTTT. Its translation is CASSNTGNSGNTIYF.

Details on this clone: One junction end disagrees with the germline gene, perhaps due to a read error. V is TRBV19 and J is TRBJ1-3; D is ambiguous. Germline V gene data show CDR1 as LNHDA and CDR2 as SQIVND (reference sequence). This CDR3 region has 13 residues. The CDR3 loop is CASRIVGGNTIYF. DNA of the CDR3: TGTGCCAGTCGTATAGTAGGTGGAAACACCATATATTTT.

The chain employs TRBV5-5 and TRBJ1-1; 9 nucleotides line up with TRBD1. The CDR3 spans 14 residues. Germline V gene lookup returns CDR1 SGHKS and CDR2 YYEKEE (reference sequence). V lost 4 bases to trimming and J lost 7 bases; unmatched junction nucleotides: 8. The CDR3 nucleotides are TGTGCCAGCAGCCGCGGACAGGGGCTCGTTGAAGCTTTCTTT. This encodes CASSRGQGLVEAFF.

The J gene is TRBJ1-2, the V gene TRBV5-4; D might be TRBD1 (6 bases). Germline values: CDR1 SGHNT, CDR2 YYREEE (reference sequence). The CDR3 consists of 12 residues. The V end was cut by 6 bases, the J end by 2 bases, with 8 bases between. CDR3 coding DNA: TGTGCCAGCAACACAGGGAACTATGGCTACACCTTC. Amino acids: CASNTGNYGYTF. Using reference TRBV5-4 and TRBJ1-2 for the parts outside the CDR3, the full variable domain is ETGVTQSPTHLIKTRGQQVTLRCSSQSGHNTVSWYQQALGQGPQFIFQYYREEENGRGNFPPRFSGLQFPNYSSELNVNALELDDSALYLCASNTGNYGYTFGSGTRLTVV.

A few counts support this clone. CDR3 sequence reads: CASSLTNPAPRTF. CDR3 sequence (DNA): TGTGCCAGCAGCTTGACAAACCCAGCCCCAAGGACCTTC. This rearrangement joins TRBV5-6 to TRBJ1-2; D unclear. V dropped 1 base and J dropped 14 bases, with 18 bases sitting between them. The CDR3 covers 13 residues. Germline V gene sequence: CDR1 SGHDT, CDR2 YYEEEE.

The chain joins TRBV11-2 to TRBJ2-7, with TRBD1 as a possible D gene (6 bases). Germline-derived CDR1 and CDR2 are SGHAT and FQNNGV. Trimming took off 4 bases at V and 5 bases at J, with 15 bases between the two ends. This CDR3 has 14 amino acids. CDR3 in amino acids: CASSWWGRVDEQYF. DNA of the CDR3: TGTGCCAGCAGCTGGTGGGGGCGGGTCGACGAGCAGTACTTC.

The chain couples TRBV5-1 to TRBJ2-1; 13 bases line up with TRBD2. This CDR3 contains 17 residues. Germline CDR1 reads SGHRS; CDR2 reads YFSETQ. V was pared by 3 bases and J by 8 bases, with 11 bases of the junction left unmatched. The CDR3 DNA sequence: TGCGCCAGCAGCTCCGGGAGGACTAGCGGGAGACTCGATGAGCAGTTCTTC. Translation gives CASSSGRTSGRLDEQFF.